The sequence of this T cell receptor (beta chain) was determined in a study of CD8 T cells in ankylosing spondylitis. Study findings and constraints: Disease-linked clones proved CD8+ and comparatively uncommon in peripheral blood.

This clonotype was detected ten times or more. Its target is unknown. There are 18 residues in the CDR3. CDR1 is SGHRS and CDR2 is YFSETQ in the germline V gene. V shed 0 bases and J shed 3 bases, with 20 bases lying between them. A quantitative 5'-RACE method, one with molecular barcodes, was used to make TCR beta libraries. TCRdb itself ran the 5' RACE reads through MiXCR, one entry per CDR3 protein. The sample yields 150,000 to 200,000 distinct CDR3 sequences, 13% seen once. The sequencing sample was made of blood, either unsorted or a sorted T cell fraction (not recorded which). V and J are TRBV5-1 and TRBJ2-3; D gene uncertain. The sequence derives from a female donor with ankylosing spondylitis or in good health (not recorded which). The CDR3 DNA sequence: TGCGCCAGCAGCTTGGGACCATTGGGTCTCCGACGGACAGATACGCAGTATTTT. Translating gives CASSLGPLGLRRTDTQYF.